This entry lists 22 T cell receptor beta chains sequenced from one sample in a study of blood T cell repertoires in COVID-19. Only in-frame clones appear in the TCRdb table, and some are missing; sequencing was by immunoSEQ multiplex PCR. Here the sample spans fewer than 55,000 clones, about 88% being singletons. The material sequenced was peripheral blood. Every receptor here comes from a man aged 45-60 years with acute or convalescent COVID-19.

The chain joins TRBV6-1 to TRBJ2-7, with 9 bases that match TRBD1. In germline, CDR1 is MNHNS, CDR2 SASEGT. The ends lost 1 base at V and 4 bases at J; junction bases unmatched: 2. The CDR3 is 14 amino acids. CDR3: CASSEGQGEYEQYF. In DNA, the CDR3 is TGTGCCAGCAGTGAAGGACAGGGGGAGTACGAGCAGTACTTC.

This chain joins TRBV30 and TRBJ1-1; TRBD1 aligns across 9 bases. V shed 0 bases, J shed 11 bases, and the junction held 19 bases outside the gene matches. The germline V gene encodes CDR1 GTSNPN and CDR2 SVGIG (reference sequence). The CDR3 length is 17 residues. The CDR3 reads CAWSVLGQGNKGGRAFF. The CDR3 DNA follows: TGTGCCTGGAGTGTACTGGGACAGGGTAATAAGGGCGGTCGGGCTTTCTTT.

The chain joins TRBV4-1 to TRBJ2-2; D might be TRBD1 (5 bases). Between the trimmed V and J ends, which lost 4 bases and 1 base, there was a span of 19 bases. This CDR3 is 18 amino acids long. Germline CDR1 is MGHRA and CDR2 is YSYEKL. CDR3 protein: CASSPRAAGDRNTGELFF. CDR3 DNA: TGCGCCAGCAGCCCTAGGGCAGCCGGAGACAGGAACACCGGGGAGCTGTTTTTT.

This chain joins TRBV5-1 and TRBJ2-1, with 9 bases lining up with TRBD1. Per the germline V gene, CDR1 is SGHRS and CDR2 is YFSETQ. Trimming at V came to 0 bases and at J to 8 bases, leaving 6 bases not matched to a gene. The CDR3 extends over 15 amino acids. DNA of the CDR3: TGCGCCAGCAGCTTGGGGGACAGGGAAATCGATGAGCAGTTCTTC. Encoded protein: CASSLGDREIDEQFF.

This clone has only a few counts. The rearrangement joins TRBV3-1 (or the pseudogene TRBV3-2) to TRBJ1-2; no reliable D call. V was shortened by 4 bases and J by 1 base, with 13 bases between the two germline ends. The germline V gene encodes CDR1 LGHDT and CDR2 YNNKEL (reference sequence). The CDR3 has 15 residues. CDR3 bases: TGTGCCAGCAGCCGAGCGGGAGGGCTTAACTATGGCTACACCTTC. It translates to CASSRAGGLNYGYTF.

This chain connects TRBV18 to TRBJ2-5; the match to TRBD2 covers 15 bases. Trimming cost V 3 bases and J 1 base; bases outside gene matches: 3. Germline V gives CDR1 KGHSH, CDR2 LQKENI. The CDR3 sequence is 17 residues long. In DNA form, the CDR3 reads TGTGCCAGCTCACCGGGACTAGCGGGGGGATTCCAAGAGACCCAGTACTTC. Translation gives CASSPGLAGGFQETQYF.

CDR3: CASSRTASTDTQYF. The CDR3 DNA follows: TGTGCCAGCAGCCGGACTGCTAGCACAGATACGCAGTATTTT. V and J are TRBV7-9 and TRBJ2-3; D possibly corresponds to TRBD2 (5 bases). There are 14 residues in the CDR3. Germline-derived CDR1 and CDR2 are SEHNR and FQNEAQ (reference sequence). V was clipped by 5 bases and J by 0 bases, with 9 bases between them.

J is TRBJ2-6 and V is TRBV4-1, with 7 bases lining up with TRBD1. V was pared by 0 bases and J by 2 bases, with 7 bases of the junction left unmatched. This CDR3 spans 18 amino acids. Per germline, CDR1 MGHRA and CDR2 YSYEKL. CDR3 region: CASSQDLGRGTGANVLTF. CDR3 in DNA: TGCGCCAGCAGCCAAGATCTGGGCAGGGGGACTGGGGCCAACGTCCTGACTTTC.

This chain joins TRBV14 and TRBJ1-6; the D gene is possibly TRBD1 (5 bases). The CDR3 is 16 residues long. With 1 base removed from V and 3 bases from J, the gap between germline ends came to 10 bases. Germline V CDR1 and CDR2: SGHDN, FVKESK. The CDR3 DNA follows: TGTGCCAGCAGCCAAGGCATAGGGGTCTATAATTCACCCCTCCACTTT. Translating it yields CASSQGIGVYNSPLHF.

This chain uses TRBV30 with TRBJ1-1, with D perhaps TRBD1 (5 bases). Germline CDR1 is GTSNPN and CDR2 is SVGIG (reference sequence). V lost 5 bases and J 0 bases, leaving 13 bases between the germline ends. This CDR3 contains 14 residues. CDR3 sequence reads: CAWVGNRMNTEAFF. For the CDR3, the DNA is TGTGCCTGGGTGGGTAACAGGATGAACACTGAAGCTTTCTTT.

The rearrangement links TRBV5-6 to TRBJ2-7; possibly TRBD2 for D (6 bases). Germline V gene data show CDR1 as SGHDT and CDR2 as YYEEEE. The length of the CDR3 is 14 residues. V lost 1 base, J lost 2 bases, and 10 bases lay in between. This CDR3 reads CASSLRGTPYEQYF. In nucleotides, the CDR3 is TGTGCCAGCAGCTTGCGGGGGACCCCCTACGAGCAGTACTTC.

This chain uses TRBV24-1 with TRBJ2-7, with D possibly being TRBD1 (5 bases). The V gene lost 5 bases and the J gene lost 7 bases, with 14 bases spanning the gap. The germline V gene encodes CDR1 KGHDR and CDR2 SFDVKD. This CDR3 has 13 residues. CDR3 amino acids: CATSALDSDEQYF. DNA of the CDR3: TGTGCCACCAGTGCCCTCGACAGTGATGAGCAGTACTTC.

This clone was detected once. The chain's CDR3 is CASSEDDRAPDEQYF. The DNA of the CDR3 is TGTGCCAGCAGTGAAGACGACAGGGCCCCGGACGAGCAGTACTTC. The chain joins TRBV2 to TRBJ2-7, with 7 nucleotides matching TRBD1. V shed 1 base, J shed 5 bases, and the junction held 8 bases outside the gene matches. The CDR3 runs to 15 residues. CDR1 and CDR2 (germline): SNHLY, FYNNEI. The entire variable domain, with the rest obtained from reference TRBV2 and TRBJ2-7, is as follows: EPEVTQTPSHQVTQMGQEVILRCVPISNHLYFYWYRQILGQKVEFLVSFYNNEISEKSEIFDDQFSVERPDGSNFTLKIRSTKLEDSAMYFCASSEDDRAPDEQYFGPGTRLTVT.

In DNA, the CDR3 is TGTGCCAGCAGTTTATCCTTGGGGGCTAGGGTCTACGAGCAGTACTTC. Encoded protein: CASSLSLGARVYEQYF. The chain couples TRBV27 to TRBJ2-7, with a possible D match to TRBD1 (6 bases). The germline CDR1 and CDR2 sequences are MNHEY and SMNVEV (reference sequence). The V end lost 0 bases, the J end lost 3 bases, and 15 bases lay between the germline ends. This CDR3 has 16 residues.

This clone came up a few times. The CDR3 sequence: CSAGGPTEAFF. The CDR3, as DNA: TGCAGCGCAGGGGGCCCCACTGAAGCTTTCTTT. The gene calls are TRBV29-1 and TRBJ1-1; 8 positions agree with TRBD1. J gave up 4 bases and V 7 bases, and 2 bases lay outside the gene matches. Looked up from germline, CDR1 is SQVTM and CDR2 is ANQGSEA. This CDR3 has 11 amino acids.

The rearrangement links TRBV6-5 to TRBJ2-5; D is possibly TRBD1 (5 bases). The CDR3 contains 13 residues. CDR1 is MNHEY and CDR2 is SVGAGI in the germline V gene. V gave up 8 bases and J gave up 5 bases, with 15 bases separating them. Here the CDR3 DNA reads TGTGCCAGCTACAGGTTTCTGGGGGAGACCCAGTACTTC. Translated: CASYRFLGETQYF.

This chain uses TRBV3-1 (or the pseudogene TRBV3-2) with TRBJ1-2, with a weak D call TRBD1 (6 bases). CDR1 and CDR2 (germline): LGHDT, YNNKEL (reference sequence). The CDR3 is 15 amino acids. The V end was cut by 4 bases, the J end by 0 bases, with 12 bases between. CDR3 nucleotide sequence: TGTGCCAGCAGCCTAATCGACAGGTCTAACTATGGCTACACCTTC. The encoded protein is CASSLIDRSNYGYTF.

A few counts support this clone. The V and J genes are TRBV5-1 and TRBJ2-2, with D possibly TRBD2 on 5 matching bases. There are 13 residues in the CDR3. Germline CDR1 reads SGHRS; CDR2 reads YFSETQ. V dropped 6 bases and J dropped 4 bases, with 10 bases sitting between them. The CDR3 DNA reads TGCGCCAGCAACGAGGGCCGCACCGGGGAGCTGTTTTTT. Its translation is CASNEGRTGELFF.

The rearrangement joins TRBV7-9 to TRBJ2-5; 12 positions agree with TRBD2. CDR1 is SEHNR, CDR2 FQNEAQ, per germline (reference sequence). This CDR3 is 14 amino acids long. The ends lost 5 bases at V and 7 bases at J; junction bases unmatched: 5. The CDR3 bases are TGTGCCAGCAGCACTCTAGCGGGGGGGTGGACCCAGTACTTC. Translation gives CASSTLAGGWTQYF.

This chain links TRBV28 with TRBJ2-4, with 7 positions matching TRBD1. J gave up 6 bases and V 6 bases, and 8 bases lay outside the gene matches. The CDR3 spans 14 residues. Germline V gives CDR1 MDHEN, CDR2 SYDVKM. The CDR3 region has the DNA TGTGCCAGCAGGTTAGACAGGGCTTTAAACATTCAGTACTTC. Translation: CASRLDRALNIQYF. The whole variable domain, filled in from reference TRBV28 and TRBJ2-4, reads DVKVTQSSRYLVKRTGEKVFLECVQDMDHENMFWYRQDPGLGLRLIYFSYDVKMKEKGDIPEGYSVSREKKERFSLILESASTNQTSMYLCASRLDRALNIQYFGAGTRLSVL.

This chain links TRBV19 with TRBJ2-5; D might be TRBD1 (6 bases). V dropped 1 base and J dropped 2 bases, with 11 bases sitting between them. CDR1 LNHDA and CDR2 SQIVND come from the germline V gene (reference sequence). The CDR3 sequence is 15 residues long. DNA of the CDR3: TGTGCCAGTAGTATAGTCCGGGACATTCAAGAGACCCAGTACTTC. Amino acid sequence: CASSIVRDIQETQYF.

The chain couples TRBV21-1 to TRBJ1-3; the table gives TRBD1 as D, unverified against the DNA. TRBV21-1 is labeled a pseudogene. CDR3 length: 15 amino acids. The CDR3: CASGTGSAAGNTIYF. CDR3 DNA sequence: TGTGCCAGCGGAACAGGGTCGGCCGCTGGAAACACCATATATTTT.